The present T cell receptor (beta chain) was sequenced within a study of cytomegalovirus exposure and HLA in healthy donors. Study in general: Prior work identified around 120 million unique TCR beta sequences in 190 million or so T cells. Study-level findings and limits: The study assumed roughly uniform donor sequencing depth for presence/absence analyses. A list of 164 TCR beta chains associated with cytomegalovirus was given. Later analysis demonstrated an association between a missense DCLRE1C variant and TCR beta V- and J-gene trimming.

A remark on this clone: Its antigen is not identified.

The CDR3 sequence is 16 residues long. Germline V gene data show CDR1 as SEHNR and CDR2 as FQNEAQ (reference sequence). V was trimmed by 5 bases and J by 2 bases, leaving 17 bases between them. 13 Jbeta primers and 60 Vbeta primers were used for the PCR. TCRdb's copy holds only in-frame clones and misses some; the assay was immunoSEQ multiplex PCR. Here the sample spans under 150,000 clones, more than 80% being singletons. V usage is TRBV7-9 and J usage is TRBJ2-3; no reliable D call. Sequencing was done on a sample of PBMCs. This clonotype was sampled from a man aged 25-40 years in good health and CMV-seronegative. The CDR3 region is CASSTWRGPYTDTQYF. The CDR3 DNA is TGTGCCAGCAGCACGTGGAGAGGCCCTTACACAGATACGCAGTATTTT.